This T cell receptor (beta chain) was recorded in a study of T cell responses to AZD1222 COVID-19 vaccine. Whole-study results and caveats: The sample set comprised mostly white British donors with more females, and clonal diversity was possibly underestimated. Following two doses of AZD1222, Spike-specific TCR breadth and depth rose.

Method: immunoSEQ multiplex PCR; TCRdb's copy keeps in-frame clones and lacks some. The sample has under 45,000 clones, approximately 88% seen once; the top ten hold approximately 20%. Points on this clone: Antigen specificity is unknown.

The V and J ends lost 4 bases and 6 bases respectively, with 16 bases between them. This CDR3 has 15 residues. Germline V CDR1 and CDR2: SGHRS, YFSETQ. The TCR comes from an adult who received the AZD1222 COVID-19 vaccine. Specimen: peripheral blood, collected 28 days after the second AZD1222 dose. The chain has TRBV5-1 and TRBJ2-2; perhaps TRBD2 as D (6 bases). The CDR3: CASSQGLEFPGELFF. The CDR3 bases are TGCGCCAGCAGCCAGGGACTCGAATTCCCCGGGGAGCTGTTTTTT.